The 17 T cell receptor beta chains presented below share a single source sample, sequenced in a study of blood T cell repertoires in COVID-19. Libraries were prepared by immunoSEQ multiplex PCR; TCRdb keeps only in-frame clonotypes and omits some of them. The repertoire holds some 270,000 clones, about 85% seen once, with 0.87% in the top ten. Sequenced: peripheral blood. All receptors come from a human donor with COVID-19, enrolled during active disease. The donor label of this sample is uncertain.

The chain uses TRBV3-1 (or the pseudogene TRBV3-2) and TRBJ1-4; TRBD1 is a possible D gene (5 bases). The V end lost 4 bases, the J end lost 0 bases, and 12 bases lay between the germline ends. The CDR3 loop spans 16 amino acids. Germline-derived CDR1 and CDR2 are LGHDT and YNNKEL (reference sequence). The CDR3 nucleotides read TGTGCCAGCAGCCTTACCCGACAGTCAACTAATGAAAAACTGTTTTTT. Protein sequence: CASSLTRQSTNEKLFF.

The genes are TRBV27 and TRBJ2-1, with 9 bases matching TRBD2. CDR3 length: 14 residues. Germline CDR1 MNHEY, CDR2 SMNVEV (reference sequence). The junction had 10 bases not matched to a gene; V was cut back by 7 bases and J by 9 bases. The CDR3 nucleotides read TGTGCCAGCACTTTTAGCGGGAGTGTCGGTGAGCAGTTCTTC. Protein: CASTFSGSVGEQFF.

V is TRBV11-3 and J is TRBJ2-1; TRBD1 agrees at 7 bases. Germline CDR1 SGHNT, CDR2 YENEEA. CDR3 length: 15 amino acids. Unmatched junction bases numbered 7, after V lost 4 bases and J lost 4 bases. The CDR3 is CASSSRQGRYNEQFF. CDR3 nucleotide sequence: TGTGCCAGCAGCTCGAGACAGGGCCGGTACAATGAGCAGTTCTTC.

CDR3 sequence reads: CASSQEERRQETQYF. CDR3 nucleotide sequence: TGCGCCAGCAGCCAAGAAGAGCGGAGGCAAGAGACCCAGTACTTC. The chain recombines TRBV4-1 with TRBJ2-5, with D perhaps TRBD2 (5 bases). Germline V CDR1 and CDR2: MGHRA, YSYEKL. The V gene lost 0 bases and the J gene lost 2 bases, with 10 bases spanning the gap. This CDR3 spans 15 amino acids.

The V and J genes are TRBV9 and TRBJ1-1; 8 positions match TRBD1. This CDR3 is 15 amino acids long. CDR1 and CDR2 from the germline V gene are SGDLS and YYNGEE. With V trimmed by 0 bases and J by 1 base, 2 bases remained unmatched. CDR3 protein: CASSVEGTGNTEAFF. In nucleotides, the CDR3 is TGTGCCAGCAGCGTAGAGGGGACAGGGAACACTGAAGCTTTCTTT. The full variable domain, in which reference TRBV9 and TRBJ1-1 provide the parts outside the CDR3, is DSGVTQTPKHLITATGQRVTLRCSPRSGDLSVYWYQQSLDQGLQFLIQYYNGEERAKGNILERFSAQQFPDLHSELNLSSLELGDSALYFCASSVEGTGNTEAFFGQGTRLTVV.

The rearrangement links TRBV27 to TRBJ2-7, with 12 bases that match TRBD1. The V gene end was trimmed by 8 bases and the J gene end by 4 bases; junction bases not matched to a gene: 15. The germline gives CDR1 MNHEY, CDR2 SMNVEV (reference sequence). This CDR3 comprises 17 residues. In DNA form, the CDR3 reads TGTGCCAGCCGAGAAGACACCGGGACAGGGGGCCTATACGAGCAGTACTTC. Amino acid sequence: CASREDTGTGGLYEQYF.

The CDR3 DNA is TGTGCCAGCAGCCCTCCGGGACAGATCGCTGGCTACACCTTC. Translated: CASSPPGQIAGYTF. The chain is built from TRBV7-2 and TRBJ1-2; TRBD1 matches 7 bases. CDR1 is SGHTA, CDR2 FQGNSA, per germline. This CDR3 region has 14 residues. Trimming removed 5 bases from V and 7 bases from J; junction bases left unmatched: 10.

A single count supports this clone. The chain recombines TRBV6-5 with TRBJ2-7; 7 bases match TRBD2. Germline CDR1 MNHEY, CDR2 SVGAGI. Unmatched junction bases numbered 5, after V lost 5 bases and J lost 4 bases. The CDR3 has 13 residues. The CDR3: CASSRSGKYEQYF. In nucleotides, the CDR3 is TGTGCCAGCAGTAGAAGCGGGAAATACGAGCAGTACTTC.

The V call is TRBV28, the J call TRBJ2-7; the match to TRBD2 covers 11 bases. With V trimmed by 5 bases and J by 4 bases, 7 bases remained unmatched. Germline V gives CDR1 MDHEN, CDR2 SYDVKM. CDR3 size: 15 residues. DNA of the CDR3: TGTGCCAGCAGTGGGGGGACTAGCGGACTTTACGAGCAGTACTTC. It specifies CASSGGTSGLYEQYF.

The chain recombines TRBV14 with TRBJ1-2; tentative D call: TRBD1 (5 bases). Germline values: CDR1 SGHDN, CDR2 FVKESK. V lost 4 bases, J lost 4 bases, and 16 bases lay in between. CDR3 size: 15 residues. CDR3 sequence reads: CASSLGGGSVYGYTF. DNA for the CDR3: TGTGCCAGCAGCCTAGGCGGGGGGTCGGTCTATGGCTACACCTTC.

CDR3 amino acids: CAWGQGSNVEKLFF. The CDR3 nucleotides are TGTGCCTGGGGACAGGGGAGCAATGTTGAAAAACTGTTTTTT. The chain employs TRBV30 and TRBJ1-4; TRBD1 matches 9 bases. Germline V CDR1 and CDR2: GTSNPN, SVGIG (reference sequence). Trimming removed 5 bases from V and 7 bases from J; junction bases left unmatched: 8. CDR3 size: 14 residues. Supplemented by reference TRBV30 and TRBJ1-4, the full variable domain reads SQTIHQWPATLVQPVGSPLSLECTVEGTSNPNLYWYRQAAGRGLQLLFYSVGIGQISSEVPQNLSASRPQDRQFILSSKKLLLSDSGFYLCAWGQGSNVEKLFFGSGTQLSVL.

This chain joins TRBV5-1 and TRBJ1-4; maybe TRBD1 (5 bases). The CDR3 spans 13 residues. Deletions cut 7 bases from V and 6 bases from J, with 13 bases between. The germline gives CDR1 SGHRS, CDR2 YFSETQ. The CDR3 sequence is CASGRGWDEKLFF. The CDR3 coding sequence is TGCGCCAGCGGGCGGGGCTGGGATGAAAAACTGTTTTTT.

The genes are TRBV2 and TRBJ1-5; 8 bases line up with TRBD1. CDR3 length equals 15 residues. Germline lookup yields CDR1 SNHLY and CDR2 FYNNEI. J was trimmed by 6 bases and V by 4 bases; bases with no gene match: 8. CDR3 sequence (DNA): TGTGCCAGCAGTGCAGGTCAGGGGGCAATTCAGCCCCAGCATTTT. Protein: CASSAGQGAIQPQHF.

V usage is TRBV19 and J usage is TRBJ2-1, with 13 bases lining up with TRBD2. Germline CDR1 LNHDA, CDR2 SQIVND (reference sequence). Trimming took 5 bases from V and 12 from J; bases not matched to a gene: 7. This CDR3 comprises 14 residues. This CDR3 is CASSPRTSGSVQFF. The CDR3 nucleotides read TGTGCCAGTAGTCCCAGGACTAGCGGGAGCGTGCAGTTCTTC.

This clone was seen a few times. This rearrangement joins TRBV7-2 to TRBJ1-2; D not certain. With 5 bases removed from V and 4 bases from J, the gap between germline ends came to 8 bases. In germline, CDR1 is SGHTA, CDR2 FQGNSA. The length of the CDR3 is 12 residues. CDR3 sequence reads: CASSPLSYGYTF. CDR3 nucleotide sequence: TGTGCCAGCAGCCCGCTTAGCTATGGCTACACCTTC.

The chain uses TRBV5-1 and TRBJ1-1; TRBD1 matches at 11 bases. J lost 6 bases, V lost 4 bases, and 11 bases had no gene match. Germline V gene sequence: CDR1 SGHRS, CDR2 YFSETQ. The CDR3 runs 16 residues. In DNA form, the CDR3 reads TGCGCCAGCAGCCAAAGGACAGGGGGCGATGGTGCTGAAGCTTTCTTT. Translation gives CASSQRTGGDGAEAFF.

The chain is built from TRBV9 and TRBJ2-3, with 8 bases identical to TRBD2. This CDR3 is built from 14 residues. The ends lost 0 bases at V and 9 bases at J; junction bases unmatched: 6. Germline CDR1 SGDLS, CDR2 YYNGEE. CDR3 residues: CASSVGPAGDTQYF. The CDR3 nucleotides read TGTGCCAGCAGCGTAGGGCCAGCGGGAGACACGCAGTATTTT. The variable domain in full, completed from reference TRBV9 and TRBJ2-3, reads DSGVTQTPKHLITATGQRVTLRCSPRSGDLSVYWYQQSLDQGLQFLIQYYNGEERAKGNILERFSAQQFPDLHSELNLSSLELGDSALYFCASSVGPAGDTQYFGPGTRLTVL.